This TCR beta chain was retrieved from a study of vaccination and CD4 T cells after COVID-19. Concerning this clonotype itself: Its specificity is not known.

Treatment described: approximately 9-day PBMC culture with coronavirus spike peptide pools or control peptides (ViraFEST assay). CD4+ T-cell collection from the unexposed donor predated the COVID-19 pandemic (2011-2018). Wells contained 1.8 million or so PBMCs each, and these were cultured with around 10 IU/ml IL-2 and roughly 9.6 ug/ml peptide pools. Once obtained from cultured CD4+ T cells, the DNA was sequenced using the Oncomine TCR Beta short-read assay. In this case, cultured CD4+ T cells provided the extracted genomic DNA. In TCRdb, the PCR reads were re-called with MiXCR into one record per CDR3 protein. The sample lists around 4,800 distinct CDR3 sequences; 25% to 30% were seen once. Germline CDR1 LNHDA, CDR2 SQIVND (reference sequence). After removal of 6 bases from V and 4 bases from J, the junction contained 8 bases not matched to a gene. This CDR3 spans 15 amino acids.

The receptor's source is a human donor in good health. Sequencing input: CD4+ T cells from blood, cultured in vitro. The rearrangement uses TRBV19 and TRBJ2-2, with 7 bases fitting TRBD1. CDR3 in DNA: TGTGCCAGTAGGCTCGGGACAGCCATCACCGGGGAGCTGTTTTTT. Encoded protein: CASRLGTAITGELFF.